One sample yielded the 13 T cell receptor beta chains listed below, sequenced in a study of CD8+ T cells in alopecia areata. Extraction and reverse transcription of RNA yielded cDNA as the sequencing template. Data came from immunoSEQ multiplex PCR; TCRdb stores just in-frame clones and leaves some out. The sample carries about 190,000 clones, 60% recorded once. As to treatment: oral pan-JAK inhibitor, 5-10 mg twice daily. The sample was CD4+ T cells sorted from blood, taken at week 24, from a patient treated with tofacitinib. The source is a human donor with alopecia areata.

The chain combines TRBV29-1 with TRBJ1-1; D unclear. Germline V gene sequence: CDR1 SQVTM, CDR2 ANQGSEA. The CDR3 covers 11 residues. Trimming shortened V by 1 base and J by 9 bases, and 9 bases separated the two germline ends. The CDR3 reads CSVEVRTQAFF. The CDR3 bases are TGCAGCGTTGAAGTACGGACCCAAGCTTTCTTT.

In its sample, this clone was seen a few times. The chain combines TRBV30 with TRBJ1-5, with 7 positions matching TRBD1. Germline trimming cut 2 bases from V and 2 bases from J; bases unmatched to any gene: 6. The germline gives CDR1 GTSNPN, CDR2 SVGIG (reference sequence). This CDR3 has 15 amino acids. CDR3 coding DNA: TGTGCCTGGAGTAGAAAAGACAGGGGCAATCAGCCCCAGCATTTT. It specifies CAWSRKDRGNQPQHF.

DNA of the CDR3: TGCAGCGTTGTTAGGGATAGCACAGATACGCAGTATTTT. Its protein product is CSVVRDSTDTQYF. V usage is TRBV29-1 and J usage is TRBJ2-3; the D is unclear. V dropped 4 bases and J dropped 0 bases, with 8 bases sitting between them. Looked up from germline, CDR1 is SQVTM and CDR2 is ANQGSEA. The CDR3 has 13 amino acids.

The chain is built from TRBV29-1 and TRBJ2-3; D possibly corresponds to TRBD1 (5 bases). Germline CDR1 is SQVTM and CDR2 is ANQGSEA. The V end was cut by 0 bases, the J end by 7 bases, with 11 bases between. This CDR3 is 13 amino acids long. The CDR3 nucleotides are TGCAGCGTTGAAGATGGGGCTTCCAATACGCAGTATTTT. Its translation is CSVEDGASNTQYF.

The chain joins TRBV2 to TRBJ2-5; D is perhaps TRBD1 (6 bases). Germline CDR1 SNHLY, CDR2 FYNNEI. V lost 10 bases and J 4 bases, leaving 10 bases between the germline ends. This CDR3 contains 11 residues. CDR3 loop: CANGQSETQYF. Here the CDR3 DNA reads TGTGCCAACGGACAGTCAGAGACCCAGTACTTC. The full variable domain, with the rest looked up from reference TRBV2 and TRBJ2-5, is EPEVTQTPSHQVTQMGQEVILRCVPISNHLYFYWYRQILGQKVEFLVSFYNNEISEKSEIFDDQFSVERPDGSNFTLKIRSTKLEDSAMYFCANGQSETQYFGPGTRLLVL.

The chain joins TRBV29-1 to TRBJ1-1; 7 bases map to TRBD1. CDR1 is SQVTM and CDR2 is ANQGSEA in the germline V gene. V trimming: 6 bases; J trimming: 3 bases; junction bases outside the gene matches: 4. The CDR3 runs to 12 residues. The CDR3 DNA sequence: TGCAGCGTATCGGGACAGTACACTGAAGCTTTCTTT. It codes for CSVSGQYTEAFF. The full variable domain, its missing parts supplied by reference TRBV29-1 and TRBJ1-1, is SAVISQKPSRDICQRGTSLTIQCQVDSQVTMMFWYRQQPGQSLTLIATANQGSEATYESGFVIDKFPISRPNLTFSTLTVSNMSPEDSSIYLCSVSGQYTEAFFGQGTRLTVV.

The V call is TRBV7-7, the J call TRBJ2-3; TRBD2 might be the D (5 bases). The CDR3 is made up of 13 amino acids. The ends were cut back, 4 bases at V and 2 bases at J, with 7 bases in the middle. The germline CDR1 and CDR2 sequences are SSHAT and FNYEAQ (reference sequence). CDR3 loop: CASSWGDTDTQYF. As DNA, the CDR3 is TGTGCCAGCAGCTGGGGAGACACAGATACGCAGTATTTT.

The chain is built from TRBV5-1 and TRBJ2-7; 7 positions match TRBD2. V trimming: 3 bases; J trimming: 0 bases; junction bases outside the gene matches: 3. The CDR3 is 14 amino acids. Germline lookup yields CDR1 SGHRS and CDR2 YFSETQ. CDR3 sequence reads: CASSWTSFSYEQYF. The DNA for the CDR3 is TGCGCCAGCAGCTGGACTAGTTTCTCCTACGAGCAGTACTTC.

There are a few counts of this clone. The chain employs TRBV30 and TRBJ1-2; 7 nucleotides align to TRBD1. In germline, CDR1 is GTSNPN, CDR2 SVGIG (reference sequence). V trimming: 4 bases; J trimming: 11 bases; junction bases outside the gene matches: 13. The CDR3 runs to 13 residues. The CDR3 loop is CAWTGTDYGGYTF. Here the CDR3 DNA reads TGTGCCTGGACCGGGACAGACTATGGAGGGTACACCTTC.

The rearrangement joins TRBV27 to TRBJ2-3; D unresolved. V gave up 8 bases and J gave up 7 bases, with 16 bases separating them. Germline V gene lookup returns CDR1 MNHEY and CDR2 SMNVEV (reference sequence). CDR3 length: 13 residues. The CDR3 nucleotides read TGTGCCAGCGGCCTCGGTAACGCTTATACGCAGTATTTT. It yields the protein CASGLGNAYTQYF.

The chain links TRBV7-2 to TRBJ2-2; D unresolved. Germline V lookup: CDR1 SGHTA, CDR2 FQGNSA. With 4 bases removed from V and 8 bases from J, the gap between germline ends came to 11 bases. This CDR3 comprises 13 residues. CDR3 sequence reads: CASSSPVGGELFF. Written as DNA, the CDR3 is TGTGCCAGCAGCTCTCCGGTAGGAGGGGAGCTGTTTTTT.

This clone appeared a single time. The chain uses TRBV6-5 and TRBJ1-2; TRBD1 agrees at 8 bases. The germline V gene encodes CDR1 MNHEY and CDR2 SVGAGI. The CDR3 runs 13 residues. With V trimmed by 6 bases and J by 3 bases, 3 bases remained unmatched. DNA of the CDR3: TGTGCCAGCAGCCTGACAGGGGACTATGGCTACACCTTC. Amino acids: CASSLTGDYGYTF.

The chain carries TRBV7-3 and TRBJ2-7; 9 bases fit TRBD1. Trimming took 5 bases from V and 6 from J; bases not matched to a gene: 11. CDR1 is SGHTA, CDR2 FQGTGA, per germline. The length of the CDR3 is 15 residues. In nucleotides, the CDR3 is TGTGCCAGCAGCCCGACTGCGGGACAGGGAGCCGAGCAGTACTTC. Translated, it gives CASSPTAGQGAEQYF.